The clone carrying this TCR beta chain was seen a handful of times. Its antigen is undetermined. The CDR3 runs to 17 residues. CDR1 is LNHDA and CDR2 is SQIVND in the germline V gene (reference sequence). V dropped 3 bases and J dropped 3; count of bases not matched to a gene: 8. Treatment defined: roughly ten-day PBMC culture with coronavirus spike peptide pools or control peptides (ViraFEST assay). After expanding antigen-specific T cells with peptide pools, ViraFEST sequenced their TCRs. The Oncomine TCR Beta short-read assay sequenced DNA from cultured CD4+ T cells. TCRdb called the PCR reads again in MiXCR, with one record for every CDR3 protein. The sample yields 20,000 or so distinct CDR3 sequences, under 30% seen once. This record belongs to a study of vaccination and CD4 T cells after COVID-19.

The sequenced sample was cultured CD4+ T cells from blood. The TCR sequence derives from a human donor with COVID-19. The chain is built from TRBV19 and TRBJ2-2; TRBD2 matches 9 bases. CDR3 sequence reads: CASSIWRGGHDTGELFF. Written as DNA, the CDR3 is TGTGCCAGTAGTATTTGGCGGGGGGGCCACGACACCGGGGAGCTGTTTTTT. Together with reference TRBV19 and TRBJ2-2, the CDR3 gives the full variable domain: DGGITQSPKYLFRKEGQNVTLSCEQNLNHDAMYWYRQDPGQGLRLIYYSQIVNDFQKGDIAEGYSVSREKKESFPLTVTSAQKNPTAFYLCASSIWRGGHDTGELFFGEGSRLTVL.